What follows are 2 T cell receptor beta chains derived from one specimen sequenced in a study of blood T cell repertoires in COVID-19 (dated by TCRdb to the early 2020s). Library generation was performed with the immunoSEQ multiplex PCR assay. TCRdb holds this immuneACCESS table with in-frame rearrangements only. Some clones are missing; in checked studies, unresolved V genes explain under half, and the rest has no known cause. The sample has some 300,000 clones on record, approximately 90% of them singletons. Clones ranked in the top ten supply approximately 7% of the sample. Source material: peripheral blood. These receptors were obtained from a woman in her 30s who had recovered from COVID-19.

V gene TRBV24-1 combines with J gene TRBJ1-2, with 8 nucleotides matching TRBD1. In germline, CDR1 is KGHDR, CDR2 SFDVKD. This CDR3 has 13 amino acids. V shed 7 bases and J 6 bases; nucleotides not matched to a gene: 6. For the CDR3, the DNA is TGTGCCACCAGCTTGACAGGGGAGGATGGCTACACCTTC. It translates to CATSLTGEDGYTF.

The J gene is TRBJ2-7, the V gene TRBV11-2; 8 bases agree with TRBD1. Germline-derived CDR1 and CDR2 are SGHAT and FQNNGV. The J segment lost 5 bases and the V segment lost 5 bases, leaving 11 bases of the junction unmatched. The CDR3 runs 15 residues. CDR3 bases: TGTGCCAGCAGCCGAACGGCGGACAGGGTGCACGAGCAGTACTTC. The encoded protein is CASSRTADRVHEQYF. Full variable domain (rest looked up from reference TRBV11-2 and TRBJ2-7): EAGVAQSPRYKIIEKRQSVAFWCNPISGHATLYWYQQILGQGPKLLIQFQNNGVVDDSQLPKDRFSAERLKGVDSTLKIQPAKLEDSAVYLCASSRTADRVHEQYFGPGTRLTVT.